Detailed here is one T cell receptor beta chain. Its antigen remains unknown. The entry originates in a study of cytomegalovirus exposure and HLA in healthy donors. Study-wide points: Presence/absence analyses rested on an assumption that sequencing depth was roughly uniform across donors. Altogether, 160 or so TCR beta chains were recorded as cytomegalovirus-associated. According to an earlier analysis, most TCR beta V segments yielded productive rearrangements about 87% or about 30% of the time.

Amplification used 60 Vbeta primers and 13 Jbeta primers. Repertoires were generated with immunoSEQ multiplex PCR, while TCRdb's copy carries only in-frame clones and drops some. Of 130,000 to 150,000 clones listed, about 80% are singletons. CDR3 size: 14 residues. V shed 11 bases and J shed 0 bases, with 13 bases lying between them. CDR1 and CDR2 (germline): LNHDA, SQIVND (reference sequence). The sequenced sample consisted of PBMCs. This TCR came from a male donor in good health and CMV-seropositive. J is TRBJ2-2 and V is TRBV19; a weak D match, TRBD2 (5 bases). CDR3 residues: CAATGYPNTGELFF. CDR3 DNA sequence: TGTGCCGCAACGGGGTACCCGAACACCGGGGAGCTGTTTTTT.